This is a list of T cell receptor beta chains from one sample in a study of shared clonotypes between healthy human individuals. Measured with immunoSEQ multiplex PCR; TCRdb has only the in-frame clones, and not every one. The profile shows about 510,000 clones, roughly 95% of them singletons. Sample: naive CD4+ T cells sorted from blood. The receptor source for this set is a woman in her twenties or thirties in good health. Each CDR3 is given with its conserved first and last residue. The D gene is left open where the match is weak.

J: TRBJ2-5
length: 12
D: NA
V: TRBV29-1
CDR3: CSVEGQTETQYF
DNA: TGCAGCGTTGAAGGCCAAACGGAGACCCAGTACTTC

J: TRBJ2-1
length: 15
D: TRBD2
V: TRBV5-1
CDR3: CASSLGREPVSEQFF
DNA: TGCGCCAGCAGCTTGGGGCGGGAGCCCGTGAGTGAGCAGTTCTTC

J: TRBJ2-2
length: 17
D: NA
V: TRBV4-2
CDR3: CASSRENRQGHTGELFF
DNA: TGTGCCAGCAGCCGAGAAAACCGTCAGGGGCACACCGGGGAGCTGTTTTTT

J: TRBJ2-7
length: 15
D: TRBD2
V: TRBV15
CDR3: CATSRKRDSGHEQYF
DNA: TGTGCCACCAGCAGAAAGCGGGACTCGGGCCACGAGCAGTACTTC

J: TRBJ2-2
length: 16
D: NA
V: TRBV10-3
CDR3: CAISESRADETGELFF
DNA: TGTGCCATCAGTGAGTCGAGGGCCGATGAAACCGGGGAGCTGTTTTTT

J: TRBJ2-1
length: 13
D: NA
V: TRBV5-1
CDR3: CASSFAGGHEQFF
DNA: TGCGCCAGCAGCTTTGCAGGGGGGCATGAGCAGTTCTTC

J: TRBJ2-7
length: 14
D: NA
V: TRBV6-1
CDR3: CASTLPTASYEQYF
DNA: TGTGCCAGCACCCTACCGACAGCCTCCTACGAGCAGTACTTC

J: TRBJ2-7
length: 12
D: NA
V: TRBV5-8
CDR3: CASSPMPGEQYF
DNA: TGTGCCAGCAGCCCCATGCCGGGGGAGCAGTACTTC

J: TRBJ2-4
length: 14
D: NA
V: TRBV5-4
CDR3: CASSLGENWDIQYF
DNA: TGTGCCAGCAGCTTGGGGGAGAATTGGGACATTCAGTACTTC

J: TRBJ1-1
length: 15
D: TRBD1
V: TRBV19
CDR3: CASRSYGTENTEAFF
DNA: TGTGCCAGTAGATCATACGGGACAGAGAACACTGAAGCTTTCTTT

J: TRBJ2-2
length: 15
D: TRBD1
V: TRBV6-5
CDR3: CASMPDRGLTGELFF
DNA: TGTGCCAGCATGCCAGACAGGGGCTTAACCGGGGAGCTGTTTTTT

J: TRBJ2-4
length: 14
D: NA
V: TRBV19
CDR3: CASSGRYTKNIQYF
DNA: TGTGCCAGTAGCGGGAGATATACCAAAAACATTCAGTACTTC

J: TRBJ1-1
length: 11
D: NA
V: TRBV28
CDR3: CASSSRTEAFF
DNA: TGTGCCAGCAGTTCGAGGACTGAAGCTTTCTTT